This T cell receptor beta chain was retrieved from a study of human T cells and chemical hapten exposure. Study-level points and caveats: Once DPC sensitization occurred, TCRs above 1 in 1000 frequency showed no change.

Only a few counts were recorded for this clonotype. Antigen specificity is unknown. Each CDR3 protein gets one entry after TCRdb re-called the RACE reads with MiXCR. Here the sample spans more than 300,000 distinct CDR3 sequences, less than 6.5% being singletons. The sample's time point: pre-sensitization, week 0. Treatment described: therapeutic diphenylcyclopropenone sensitization with weekly scalp DPC. CDR1 SGHRS and CDR2 YFSETQ come from the germline V gene. This CDR3 is 15 amino acids long. V shed 1 base, J shed 9 bases, and the junction held 10 bases outside the gene matches. This clonotype was sampled from a woman aged 45-65 years with alopecia areata. Some clones in this sample may be carry-over from other donors' samples. Sequencing was performed on whole blood, taken in connection with sensitization to the hapten diphenylcyclopropenone (DPC). This chain connects TRBV5-1 to TRBJ2-1, with 7 bases lining up with TRBD2. The CDR3 loop reads CASSLYGGSSFEQFF. For the CDR3, the DNA is TGCGCCAGCAGCTTGTATGGCGGGAGTAGTTTTGAGCAGTTCTTC.